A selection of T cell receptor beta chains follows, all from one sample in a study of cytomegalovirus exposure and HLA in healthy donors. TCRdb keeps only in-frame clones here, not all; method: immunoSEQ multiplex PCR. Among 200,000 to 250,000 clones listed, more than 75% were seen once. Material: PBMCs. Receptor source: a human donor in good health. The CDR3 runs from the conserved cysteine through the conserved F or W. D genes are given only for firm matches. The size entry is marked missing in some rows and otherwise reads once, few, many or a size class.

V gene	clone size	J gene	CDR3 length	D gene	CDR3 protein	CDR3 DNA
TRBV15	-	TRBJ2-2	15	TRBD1	CATSLNTGATGELFF	TGTGCCACCAGCCTAAACACAGGGGCAACCGGGGAGCTGTTTTTT
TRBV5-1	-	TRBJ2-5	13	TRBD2	CASSSSGRQTQYF	TGCGCCAGCAGCTCTAGCGGGAGGCAGACCCAGTACTTC
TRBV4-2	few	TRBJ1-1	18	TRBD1	CASSQETRQGAGSTEAFF	TGTGCCAGCAGCCAAGAAACCCGACAGGGGGCCGGAAGCACTGAAGCTTTCTTT
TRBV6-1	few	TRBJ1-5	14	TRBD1	CASRAGTGNQPQHF	TGTGCCAGCAGAGCCGGGACAGGGAATCAGCCCCAGCATTTT
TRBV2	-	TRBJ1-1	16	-	CASTGDLRITNTEAFF	TGTGCCAGCACCGGAGACCTCAGAATCACGAACACTGAAGCTTTCTTT
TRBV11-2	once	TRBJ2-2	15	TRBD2	CASSQLAGVAGELFF	TGTGCCAGCAGCCAACTAGCGGGAGTTGCCGGGGAGCTGTTTTTT
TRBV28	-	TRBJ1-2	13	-	CASGLGGLGGYTF	TGTGCCAGCGGTTTAGGGGGGTTGGGGGGCTACACCTTC
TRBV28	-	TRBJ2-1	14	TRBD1	CASSADRYYNEQFF	TGTGCCAGCAGTGCGGACAGGTACTACAATGAGCAGTTCTTC
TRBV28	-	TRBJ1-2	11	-	CASRTADGYTF	TGTGCCAGCAGGACCGCGGATGGCTACACCTTC
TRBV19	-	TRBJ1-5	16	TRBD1	CASSVIRGSNYQPQHF	TGTGCCAGTAGTGTTATCAGGGGGAGCAACTATCAGCCCCAGCATTTT
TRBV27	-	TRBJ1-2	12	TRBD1	CASSSTGYGYTF	TGTGCCAGCAGTTCGACAGGGTATGGCTACACCTTC
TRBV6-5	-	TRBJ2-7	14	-	CASSRNGRAYEQYF	TGTGCCAGCAGTCGAAATGGGAGAGCCTACGAGCAGTACTTC
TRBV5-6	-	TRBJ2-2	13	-	CASSFQNTGELFF	TGTGCCAGCAGCTTCCAGAACACCGGGGAGCTGTTTTTT
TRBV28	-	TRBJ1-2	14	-	CASQSGLGNYGYTF	TGTGCCAGCCAATCAGGGCTCGGTAACTATGGCTACACCTTC
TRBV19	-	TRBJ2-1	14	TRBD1	CASSFQGAYNEQFF	TGTGCCAGTAGTTTCCAGGGGGCCTACAATGAGCAGTTCTTC
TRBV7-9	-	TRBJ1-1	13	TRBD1	CASSPRGTAEAFF	TGTGCCAGCAGCCCAAGGGGGACAGCTGAAGCTTTCTTT
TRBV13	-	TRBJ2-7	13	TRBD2	CASSPEREDEQYF	TGTGCCAGCAGCCCGGAGCGGGAGGACGAGCAGTACTTC
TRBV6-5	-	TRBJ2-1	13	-	CASISGPYNEQFF	TGTGCCAGCATAAGCGGTCCCTACAATGAGCAGTTCTTC
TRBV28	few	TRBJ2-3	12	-	CASSSQADTQYF	TGTGCCAGCAGTTCACAGGCAGATACGCAGTATTTT
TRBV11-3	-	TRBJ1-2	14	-	CASSLENPLYGYTF	TGTGCCAGCAGCTTGGAGAACCCCCTCTATGGCTACACCTTC
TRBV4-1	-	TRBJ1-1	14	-	CASSQGAGEEKAFF	TGTGCCAGCAGCCAAGGAGCGGGGGAAGAAAAAGCTTTCTTT
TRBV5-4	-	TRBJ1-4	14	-	CASSVPGQREKLFF	TGTGCCAGCAGCGTACCGGGACAAAGGGAAAAACTGTTTTTT
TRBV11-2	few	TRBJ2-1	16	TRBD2	CASSPESAGGRNEQFF	TGTGCCAGCAGCCCCGAGTCAGCGGGAGGTCGGAATGAGCAGTTCTTC
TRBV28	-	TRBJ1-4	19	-	CASSLFEFGVRRGAEKLFF	TGTGCCAGCAGTTTATTTGAATTCGGAGTCAGGCGGGGGGCTGAAAAACTGTTTTTT
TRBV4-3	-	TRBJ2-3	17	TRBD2	CASSQDSPSGREDTQYF	TGCGCCAGCAGCCAAGACTCGCCTAGCGGGAGAGAAGATACGCAGTATTTT
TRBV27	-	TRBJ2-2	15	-	CASSLWGGDTGELFF	TGTGCCAGCAGTTTATGGGGAGGCGACACCGGGGAGCTGTTTTTT
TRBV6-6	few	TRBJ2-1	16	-	CASSYSGSGSYNEQFF	TGTGCCAGCAGTTACTCCGGGTCGGGGTCCTACAATGAGCAGTTCTTC
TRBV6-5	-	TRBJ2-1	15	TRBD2	CASSYLASGSNEQFF	TGTGCCAGCAGTTACTTGGCTAGCGGGAGCAATGAGCAGTTCTTC
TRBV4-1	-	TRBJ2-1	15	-	CASSQDLGGYNEQFF	TGCGCCAGCAGCCAAGATTTAGGGGGATACAATGAGCAGTTCTTC
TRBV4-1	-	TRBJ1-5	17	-	CASSLIPFDPSGQPQHF	TGCGCCAGCAGCCTGATACCTTTCGACCCTAGCGGTCAGCCCCAGCATTTT
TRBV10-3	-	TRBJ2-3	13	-	CATLQGHTDTQYF	TGTGCCACACTGCAGGGACACACAGATACGCAGTATTTT
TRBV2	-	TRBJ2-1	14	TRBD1	CASRQHPGGREQFF	TGTGCCAGCAGGCAACACCCAGGGGGTAGGGAGCAGTTCTTC
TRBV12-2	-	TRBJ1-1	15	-	CASRPGTGVNTEAFF	TGTGCAAGTCGCCCCGGGACAGGGGTGAACACTGAAGCTTTCTTT
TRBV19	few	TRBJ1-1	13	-	CASSIPGGTEAFF	TGTGCCAGTAGTATCCCGGGGGGTACTGAAGCTTTCTTT
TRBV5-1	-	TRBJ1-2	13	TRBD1	CASSSGQGTGYTF	TGCGCCAGCAGCTCTGGACAGGGTACTGGCTACACCTTC
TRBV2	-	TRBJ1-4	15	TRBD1	CASRADRVLNEKLFF	TGTGCCAGCAGGGCTGACAGGGTTCTTAATGAAAAACTGTTTTTT
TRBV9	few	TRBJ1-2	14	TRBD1	CASSVRDRVGGYTF	TGTGCCAGCAGCGTTAGGGACAGGGTGGGCGGCTACACCTTC
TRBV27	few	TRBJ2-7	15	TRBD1	CASSLGDRGVYEQYF	TGTGCCAGCAGTTTAGGGGACAGGGGGGTCTACGAGCAGTACTTC
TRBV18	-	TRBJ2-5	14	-	CASSPVGSGETQYF	TGTGCCAGCTCACCAGTGGGGAGTGGGGAGACCCAGTACTTC
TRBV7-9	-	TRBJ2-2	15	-	CASSLGGIITGELFF	TGTGCCAGCAGCTTGGGCGGGATTATTACCGGGGAGCTGTTTTTT
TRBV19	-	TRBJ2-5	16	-	CASSIYWTEGKETQYF	TGTGCCAGTAGTATTTACTGGACCGAGGGCAAAGAGACCCAGTACTTC
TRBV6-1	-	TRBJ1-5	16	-	CASSEGRGPSNQPQHF	TGTGCCAGCAGTGAAGGCAGGGGCCCTAGCAATCAGCCCCAGCATTTT
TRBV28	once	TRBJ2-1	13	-	CASSPGSYNEQFF	TGTGCCAGCAGCCCCGGGTCCTACAATGAGCAGTTCTTC
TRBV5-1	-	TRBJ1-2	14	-	CASSLDTTNYGYTF	TGCGCCAGCAGCTTGGACACAACGAACTATGGCTACACCTTC
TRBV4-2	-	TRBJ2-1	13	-	CASSQGLVFEQFF	TGTGCCAGCAGCCAAGGACTAGTGTTTGAGCAGTTCTTC
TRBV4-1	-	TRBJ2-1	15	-	CASSQEGRGDNEQFF	TGCGCCAGCAGCCAAGAGGGGCGGGGTGACAATGAGCAGTTCTTC
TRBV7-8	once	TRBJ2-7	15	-	CASSVLPGTPGEQYF	TGTGCCAGCAGCGTACTACCCGGGACACCAGGCGAGCAGTACTTC
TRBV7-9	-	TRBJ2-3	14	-	CASSTTAGRNTQYF	TGTGCCAGCAGCACGACGGCGGGTCGGAATACGCAGTATTTT
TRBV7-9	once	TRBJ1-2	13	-	CASSLVFQDSYTF	TGTGCCAGCAGCTTAGTGTTTCAGGACAGCTACACCTTC
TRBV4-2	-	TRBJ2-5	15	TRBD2	CASSQEAGGPETQYF	TGTGCCAGCAGCCAAGAGGCGGGAGGGCCGGAGACCCAGTACTTC